The 5 T cell receptor beta chains below all came from one sample that was sequenced in a study of blood T cell repertoires in COVID-19. Sequenced by immunoSEQ multiplex PCR; TCRdb stores in-frame clones only, minus some. The data hold under 250,000 clones, with approximately 90% observed a single time. Sequencing was done on a sample of peripheral blood. The receptors shown here come from a man in his late teens or twenties with active or convalescent COVID-19.

The chain links TRBV7-8 to TRBJ1-6; 9 nucleotides line up with TRBD1. The CDR3 covers 16 residues. CDR1 is SGHVS and CDR2 is FQNEAQ in the germline V gene. V lost 5 bases to trimming and J lost 10 bases; unmatched junction nucleotides: 12. CDR3 nucleotides: TGTGCCAGCAGCCCACTCTCCGGGACAGGGCCCTCACCCCTCCACTTT. Translating gives CASSPLSGTGPSPLHF.

V gene TRBV24-1 combines with J gene TRBJ1-6; weak D call: TRBD1 (6 bases). V lost 3 bases and J lost 9, with 26 bases in between. In germline, CDR1 is KGHDR, CDR2 SFDVKD. The CDR3 covers 19 residues. Here the CDR3 DNA reads TGTGCCACCAGTGATGTACCCGCGACAGGTCGGATCAGGCTTTCACCCCTCCACTTT. It yields the protein CATSDVPATGRIRLSPLHF.

The genes are TRBV5-6 and TRBJ1-6, with D tentatively TRBD1 (5 bases). V was clipped by 0 bases and J by 10 bases, with 8 bases between them. CDR1 SGHDT and CDR2 YYEEEE come from the germline V gene. The CDR3 runs to 13 residues. CDR3 nucleotide sequence: TGTGCCAGCAGCTTGGAGGGGCCCTCACCCCTCCACTTT. Its translation: CASSLEGPSPLHF.

This chain links TRBV28 with TRBJ2-7; possible D gene TRBD1, 7 bases. Germline V gene sequence: CDR1 MDHEN, CDR2 SYDVKM. The CDR3 covers 15 residues. V was trimmed by 5 bases and J by 4 bases, leaving 18 bases between them. This CDR3 reads CASSTHPAGQYEQYF. In DNA form, the CDR3 reads TGTGCCAGCAGTACCCACCCGGCGGGACAGTACGAGCAGTACTTC.

This sequence joins TRBV5-1 and TRBJ1-2, with 7 positions matching TRBD1. The CDR3 length is 14 residues. The V segment lost 5 bases and the J segment 8 bases; nucleotides outside the gene matches: 12. The V gene's germline CDR1 is SGHRS and CDR2 YFSETQ. The CDR3 is CASSYSGTVQGYTF. CDR3 coding DNA: TGCGCCAGCAGTTACTCCGGGACAGTTCAAGGCTACACCTTC. The complete variable domain, with remaining parts taken from reference TRBV5-1 and TRBJ1-2, reads KAGVTQTPRYLIKTRGQQVTLSCSPISGHRSVSWYQQTPGQGLQFLFEYFSETQRNKGNFPGRFSGRQFSNSRSEMNVSTLELGDSALYLCASSYSGTVQGYTFGSGTRLTVV.